Described below is a single T cell receptor (beta chain) sequence and its context. This entry is derived from a study of blood T cell repertoires in COVID-19. Looking at the study overall: COVID-19 samples collected from the United States, Italy and Spain covered acute and convalescent phases. T cells, B-cell-depleted T cells, or PBMCs provided the cDNA or gDNA that served as material.

Trimming shortened V by 3 bases and J by 8 bases, and 8 bases separated the two germline ends. The CDR3 consists of 12 residues. Germline values: CDR1 WSHSY, CDR2 SAAADI. Profiled with immunoSEQ multiplex PCR; TCRdb holds only in-frame clones, not every one. The repertoire holds 95,000 to 150,000 clones, about 83% seen once, with over 3% in the top ten. The material sequenced was PBMCs or T cells enriched from blood (not recorded which). The genes are TRBV10-2 and TRBJ2-1; no clear D gene. This TCR came from a woman younger than 45 who had recovered from COVID-19. Here the CDR3 reads CASSDLLYEQFF. DNA for the CDR3: TGCGCCAGCAGTGACTTACTGTATGAGCAGTTCTTC.